This T cell receptor beta chain derives from a study of T cells after yellow fever vaccination. Study at large: Low-cell-number fractions were prepared with SMART-Seq v4 Ultra Low Input.

This clonotype was picked up many times. Its antigen is still unknown. CDR3 length: 12 amino acids. The V gene lost 2 bases and the J gene lost 5 bases, with 5 bases spanning the gap. Conversion of TCR transcripts into cDNA relied on 5'RACE template switching, which added a universal primer site and UMIs. TCRdb re-analysed the 5' RACE reads in MiXCR, keeping a single row per CDR3 protein. The sample records under 600,000 distinct CDR3 sequences, approximately 12% being singletons. Study conclusions and caveats: A faster peak, day 5 versus 15, was reached by the weaker secondary response. Overall, a small share of clonotypes was seen in both CD4 and CD8 compartments.

The clonotype comes from a young man who received the YFV17D yellow fever vaccine. This sequence joins TRBV12-3 or TRBV12-4 and TRBJ2-3; D gene unclear. The specimen comprised PBMCs, sampled on the day of the yellow fever booster vaccination. CDR3 amino acids: CASSLSEDTQYF. The CDR3 DNA sequence: TGTGCCAGCAGTTTATCGGAAGATACGCAGTATTTT.